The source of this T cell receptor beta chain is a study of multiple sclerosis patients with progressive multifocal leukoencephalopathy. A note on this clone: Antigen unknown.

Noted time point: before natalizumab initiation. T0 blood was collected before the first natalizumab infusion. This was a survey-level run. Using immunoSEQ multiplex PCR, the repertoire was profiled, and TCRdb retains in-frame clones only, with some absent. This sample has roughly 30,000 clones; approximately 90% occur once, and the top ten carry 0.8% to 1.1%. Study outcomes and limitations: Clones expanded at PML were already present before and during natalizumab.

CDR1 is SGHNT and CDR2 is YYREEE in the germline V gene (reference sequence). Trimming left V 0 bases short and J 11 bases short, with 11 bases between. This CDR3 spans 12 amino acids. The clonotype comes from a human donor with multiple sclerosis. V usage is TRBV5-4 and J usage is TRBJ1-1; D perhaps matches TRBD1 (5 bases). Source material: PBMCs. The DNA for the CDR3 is TGTGCCAGCAGCTTGGGACTGGGGGAGGCTTTCTTT. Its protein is CASSLGLGEAFF.